The TCR beta chain described here comes from a study of response to subunit inactivated influenza vaccine. TCRdb called the RT-PCR reads again in MiXCR, with one record for every CDR3 protein. The sample shows some 480,000 distinct CDR3 sequences, 11% of them seen only once. This clonotype was detected a few times. Its antigen is as yet unknown. The study's findings and limits: That few new T cells are recruited by each seasonal influenza vaccination was the authors' suggestion.

CDR3 length: 13 amino acids. Germline values: CDR1 DFQATT, CDR2 SNEGSKA (reference sequence). V lost 3 bases and J lost 4; bases outside the gene matches: 6. The TCR was taken from a middle-aged man who received an inactivated influenza vaccine. Sequencing was performed on PBMCs from blood, taken more than 35 days after vaccination. The chain has TRBV20-1 and TRBJ2-7; 7 bases match TRBD1. CDR3 DNA sequence: TGCAGTGCTAGGGGGACAGACCATTACGAGCAGTACTTC. It encodes CSARGTDHYEQYF.